This TCR beta chain came from a study of blood T cell repertoires in COVID-19. Study-wide background: Researchers got acute and convalescent COVID-19 samples from the United States, Italy and Spain. PBMCs, B-cell-depleted T cells, or T cells were the source of the cDNA or gDNA that made up the material.

Per the original methods: Nucleated cell number was recorded as an estimate derived from reference gene primer amplification. Sequencing used immunoSEQ multiplex PCR; TCRdb keeps in-frame clones, though not all of them. V and J calls plus clone size are reproduced from that table; the DNA served to infer D and trimming. Here the sample spans 90,000 to 110,000 clones, 65% to 90% being singletons. There are 14 residues in the CDR3. V lost 4 bases, J lost 1 base, and 3 bases stayed unmatched. Germline values: CDR1 MNHNY, CDR2 SVGAGI (reference sequence). The rearrangement uses TRBV6-6 and TRBJ1-1, with 7 bases matching TRBD1. The clonotype originates from an elderly man with acute or convalescent COVID-19. Specimen: peripheral blood. As DNA, the CDR3 is TGTGCCAGCAGTTGGGACAGTCAGAACACTGAAGCTTTCTTT. Protein sequence: CASSWDSQNTEAFF.